This T cell receptor beta chain derives from a study of shared clonotypes between healthy human individuals. Across the study: There were three CD4 naive, three CD4 memory, two CD8 naive and one CD8 memory plates per donor.

Each PCR replicate from the sorted subsets contained 150 to 250 ng DNA, which is 30,000 or so T cell genomes. The repertoire was sequenced with immunoSEQ multiplex PCR; TCRdb's copy has only in-frame clones and lacks some. The sample has about 2.2 million clones, about 93% seen once. Study-wide points: The small donor group covered limited genetic and exposure diversity.

Concerning this clone itself: Its antigen is unknown.

The CDR3 has 16 residues. The germline V and J ends were trimmed by 0 bases and 0 bases, with 9 bases remaining between them. Per germline, CDR1 MNHNY and CDR2 SVGAGI (reference sequence). Terminally differentiated effector memory CD45RA+ cells were excluded by CCR7 positive selection of CD45RO-negative cells. Donors included only healthy HIV-negative adults lacking recent acute infections or vaccinations. The gene calls are TRBV6-6 and TRBJ2-1; a weak D match, TRBD2 (7 bases). The clonotype originates from a man aged 18-30 years in good health. Some clones in this sample may be carry-over from other donors' samples. The specimen was naive CD8+ T cells from PBMCs. The CDR3 sequence is CASSYSGGPSYNEQFF. The CDR3 bases are TGTGCCAGCAGTTACTCCGGGGGGCCCTCCTACAATGAGCAGTTCTTC.